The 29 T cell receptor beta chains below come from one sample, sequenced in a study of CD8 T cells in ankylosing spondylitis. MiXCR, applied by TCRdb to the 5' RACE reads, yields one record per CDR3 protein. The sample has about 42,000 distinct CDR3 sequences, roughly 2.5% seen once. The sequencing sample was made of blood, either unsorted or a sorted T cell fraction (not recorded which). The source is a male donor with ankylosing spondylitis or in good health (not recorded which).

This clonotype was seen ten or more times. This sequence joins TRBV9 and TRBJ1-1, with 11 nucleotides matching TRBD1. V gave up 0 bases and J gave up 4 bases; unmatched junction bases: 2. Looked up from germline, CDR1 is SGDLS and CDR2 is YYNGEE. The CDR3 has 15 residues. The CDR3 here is CASSVGGTGGTEAFF. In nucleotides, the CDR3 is TGTGCCAGCAGCGTAGGTGGGACAGGGGGCACTGAAGCTTTCTTT.

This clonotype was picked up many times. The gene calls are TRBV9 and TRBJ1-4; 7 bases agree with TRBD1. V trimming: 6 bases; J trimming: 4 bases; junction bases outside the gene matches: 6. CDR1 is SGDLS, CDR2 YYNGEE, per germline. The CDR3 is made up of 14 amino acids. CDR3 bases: TGTGCCAGCACCCGGGGGACAGTTAATGAAAAACTGTTTTTT. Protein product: CASTRGTVNEKLFF.

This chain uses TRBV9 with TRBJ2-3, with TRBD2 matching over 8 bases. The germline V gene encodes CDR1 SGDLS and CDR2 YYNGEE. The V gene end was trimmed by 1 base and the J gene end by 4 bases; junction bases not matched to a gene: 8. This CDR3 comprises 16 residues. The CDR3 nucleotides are TGTGCCAGCAGCGTAACTAGCGGATTGAGCGCAGATACGCAGTATTTT. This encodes CASSVTSGLSADTQYF.

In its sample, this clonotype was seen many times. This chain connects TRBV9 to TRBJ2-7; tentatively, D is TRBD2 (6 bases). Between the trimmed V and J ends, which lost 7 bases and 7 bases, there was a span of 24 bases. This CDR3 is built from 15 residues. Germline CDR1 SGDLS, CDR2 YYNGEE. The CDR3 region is CASSAGSPLLGEQYF. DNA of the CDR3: TGTGCCAGCTCCGCCGGGAGCCCTCTCCTGGGAGAGCAGTACTTC.

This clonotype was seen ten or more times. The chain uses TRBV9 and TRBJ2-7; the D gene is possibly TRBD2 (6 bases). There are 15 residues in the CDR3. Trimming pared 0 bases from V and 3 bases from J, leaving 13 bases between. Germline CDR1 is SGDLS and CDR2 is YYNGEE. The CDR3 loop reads CASSVGGTEFYEQYF. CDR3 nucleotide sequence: TGTGCCAGCAGCGTAGGAGGGACTGAATTCTACGAGCAGTACTTC.

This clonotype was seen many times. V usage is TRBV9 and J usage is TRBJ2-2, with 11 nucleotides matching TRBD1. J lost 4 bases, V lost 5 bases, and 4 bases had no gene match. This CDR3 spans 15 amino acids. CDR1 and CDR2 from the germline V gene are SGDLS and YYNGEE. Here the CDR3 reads CASSAGTGGTGELFF. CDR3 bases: TGTGCCAGCAGTGCCGGGACAGGGGGCACCGGGGAGCTGTTTTTT.

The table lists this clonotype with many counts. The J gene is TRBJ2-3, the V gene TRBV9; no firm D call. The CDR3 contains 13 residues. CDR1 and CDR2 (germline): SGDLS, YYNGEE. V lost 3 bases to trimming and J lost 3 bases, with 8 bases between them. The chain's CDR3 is CASSEARTDTQYF. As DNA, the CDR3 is TGTGCCAGCAGCGAAGCACGTACAGATACGCAGTATTTT. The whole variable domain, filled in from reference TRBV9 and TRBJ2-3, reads DSGVTQTPKHLITATGQRVTLRCSPRSGDLSVYWYQQSLDQGLQFLIQYYNGEERAKGNILERFSAQQFPDLHSELNLSSLELGDSALYFCASSEARTDTQYFGPGTRLTVL.

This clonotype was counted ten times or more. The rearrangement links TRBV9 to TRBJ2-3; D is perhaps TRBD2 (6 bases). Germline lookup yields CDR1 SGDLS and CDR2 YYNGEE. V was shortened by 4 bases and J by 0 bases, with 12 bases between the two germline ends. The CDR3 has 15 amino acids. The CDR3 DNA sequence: TGTGCCAGCAGCCCTAGCCGGGAGAGCACAGATACGCAGTATTTT. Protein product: CASSPSRESTDTQYF.

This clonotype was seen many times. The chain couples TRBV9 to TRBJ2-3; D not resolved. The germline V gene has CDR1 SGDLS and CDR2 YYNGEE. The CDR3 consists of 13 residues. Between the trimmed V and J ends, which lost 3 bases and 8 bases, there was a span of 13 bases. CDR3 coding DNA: TGTGCCAGCAGCGCCGATGGGGTGGCTACGCAGTATTTT. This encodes CASSADGVATQYF. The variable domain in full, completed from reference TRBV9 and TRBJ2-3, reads DSGVTQTPKHLITATGQRVTLRCSPRSGDLSVYWYQQSLDQGLQFLIQYYNGEERAKGNILERFSAQQFPDLHSELNLSSLELGDSALYFCASSADGVATQYFGPGTRLTVL.

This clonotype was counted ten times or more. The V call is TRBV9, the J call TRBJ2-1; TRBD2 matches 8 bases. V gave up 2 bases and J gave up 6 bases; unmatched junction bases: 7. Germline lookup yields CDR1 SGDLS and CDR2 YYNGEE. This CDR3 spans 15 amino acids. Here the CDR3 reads CASSVGLVTGNEQFF. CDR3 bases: TGTGCCAGCAGCGTGGGACTAGTAACGGGCAATGAGCAGTTCTTC. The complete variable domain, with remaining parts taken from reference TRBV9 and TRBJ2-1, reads DSGVTQTPKHLITATGQRVTLRCSPRSGDLSVYWYQQSLDQGLQFLIQYYNGEERAKGNILERFSAQQFPDLHSELNLSSLELGDSALYFCASSVGLVTGNEQFFGPGTRLTVL.

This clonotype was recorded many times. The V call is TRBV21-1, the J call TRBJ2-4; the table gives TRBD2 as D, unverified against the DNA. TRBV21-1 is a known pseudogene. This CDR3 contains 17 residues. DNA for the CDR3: TGTGCCAGCAGCAAATGCTGGCGGGAGGGGGGCAAAAACATTCAGTACTTC. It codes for CASSKCWREGGKNIQYF.

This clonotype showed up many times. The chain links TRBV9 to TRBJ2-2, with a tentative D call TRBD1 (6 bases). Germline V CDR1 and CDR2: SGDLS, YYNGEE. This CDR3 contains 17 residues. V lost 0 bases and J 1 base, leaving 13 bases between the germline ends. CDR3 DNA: TGTGCCAGCAGCGTAGGGGGACACTGGAAGAACACCGGGGAGCTGTTTTTT. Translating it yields CASSVGGHWKNTGELFF.

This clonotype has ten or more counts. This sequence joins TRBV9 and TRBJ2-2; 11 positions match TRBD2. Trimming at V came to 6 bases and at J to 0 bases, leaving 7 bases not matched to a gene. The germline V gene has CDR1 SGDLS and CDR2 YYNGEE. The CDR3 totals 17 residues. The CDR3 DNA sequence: TGTGCCAGCACCTCCGGACTAGCGGGCTCGAACACCGGGGAGCTGTTTTTT. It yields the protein CASTSGLAGSNTGELFF.

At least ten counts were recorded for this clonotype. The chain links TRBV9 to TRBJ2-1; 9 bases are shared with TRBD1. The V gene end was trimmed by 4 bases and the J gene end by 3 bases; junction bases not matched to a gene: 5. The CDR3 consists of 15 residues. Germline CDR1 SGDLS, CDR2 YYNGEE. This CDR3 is CASSFGQGLYNEQFF. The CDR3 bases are TGTGCCAGCAGCTTCGGACAGGGGCTCTACAATGAGCAGTTCTTC.

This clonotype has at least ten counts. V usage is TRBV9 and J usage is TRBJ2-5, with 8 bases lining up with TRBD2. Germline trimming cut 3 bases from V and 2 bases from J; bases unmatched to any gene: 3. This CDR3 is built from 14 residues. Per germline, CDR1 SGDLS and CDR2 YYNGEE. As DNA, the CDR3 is TGTGCCAGCAGCGCCGGGGGGGTACAAGAGACCCAGTACTTC. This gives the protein CASSAGGVQETQYF.

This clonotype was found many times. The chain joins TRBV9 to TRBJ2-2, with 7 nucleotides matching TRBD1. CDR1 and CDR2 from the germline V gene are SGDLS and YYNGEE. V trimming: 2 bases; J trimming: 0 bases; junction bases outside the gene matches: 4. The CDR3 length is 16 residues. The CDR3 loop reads CASSVRGQTNTGELFF. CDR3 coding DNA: TGTGCCAGCAGCGTTAGGGGACAGACGAACACCGGGGAGCTGTTTTTT.

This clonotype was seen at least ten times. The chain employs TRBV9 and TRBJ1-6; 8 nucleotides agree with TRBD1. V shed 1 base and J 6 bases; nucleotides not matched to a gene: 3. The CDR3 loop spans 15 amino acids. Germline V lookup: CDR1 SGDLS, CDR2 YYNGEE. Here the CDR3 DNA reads TGTGCCAGCAGCGTAACCGGACAGGGTAATTCACCCCTCCACTTT. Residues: CASSVTGQGNSPLHF.

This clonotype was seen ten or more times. The chain's CDR3 is CASSARLAGAGELFF. Written as DNA, the CDR3 is TGTGCCAGCAGCGCCAGACTAGCGGGAGCCGGGGAGCTGTTTTTT. The chain couples TRBV9 to TRBJ2-2; 12 nucleotides agree with TRBD2. The CDR3 runs to 15 residues. Germline V gene lookup returns CDR1 SGDLS and CDR2 YYNGEE. V was clipped by 3 bases and J by 6 bases; unmatched bases: 3.

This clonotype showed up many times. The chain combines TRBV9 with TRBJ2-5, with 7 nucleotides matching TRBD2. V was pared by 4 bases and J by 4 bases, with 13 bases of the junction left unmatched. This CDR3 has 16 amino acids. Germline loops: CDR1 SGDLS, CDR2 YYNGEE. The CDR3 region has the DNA TGTGCCAGCAGCTCCGTGGGACTAACCTCCCCAGAGACCCAGTACTTC. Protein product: CASSSVGLTSPETQYF.

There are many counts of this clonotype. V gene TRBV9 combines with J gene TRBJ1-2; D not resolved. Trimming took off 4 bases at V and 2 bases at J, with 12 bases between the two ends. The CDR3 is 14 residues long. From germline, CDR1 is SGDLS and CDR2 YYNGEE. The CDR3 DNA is TGTGCCAGCAGCTCCCCCCTGGGGAACTATGGCTACACCTTC. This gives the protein CASSSPLGNYGYTF. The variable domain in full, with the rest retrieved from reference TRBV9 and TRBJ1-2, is DSGVTQTPKHLITATGQRVTLRCSPRSGDLSVYWYQQSLDQGLQFLIQYYNGEERAKGNILERFSAQQFPDLHSELNLSSLELGDSALYFCASSSPLGNYGYTFGSGTRLTVV.

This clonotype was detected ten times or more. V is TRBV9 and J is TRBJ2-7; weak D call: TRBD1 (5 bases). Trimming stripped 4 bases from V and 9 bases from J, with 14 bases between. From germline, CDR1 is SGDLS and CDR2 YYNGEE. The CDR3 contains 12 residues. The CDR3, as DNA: TGTGCCAGCAGCCCAGGACAAGGATGGCAGTACTTC. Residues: CASSPGQGWQYF.

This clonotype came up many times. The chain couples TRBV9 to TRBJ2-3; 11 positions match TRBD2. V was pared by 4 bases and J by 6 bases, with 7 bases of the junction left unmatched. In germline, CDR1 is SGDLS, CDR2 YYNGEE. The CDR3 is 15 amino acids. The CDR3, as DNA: TGTGCCAGCAGCCCCCTAGCGGGAGGATTGGATACGCAGTATTTT. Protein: CASSPLAGGLDTQYF.

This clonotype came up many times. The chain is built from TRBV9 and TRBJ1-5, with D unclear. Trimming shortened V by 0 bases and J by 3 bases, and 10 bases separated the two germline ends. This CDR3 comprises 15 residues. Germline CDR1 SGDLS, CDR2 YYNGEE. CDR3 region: CASSVGPTDNQPQHF. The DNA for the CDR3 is TGTGCCAGCAGCGTAGGGCCGACGGACAATCAGCCCCAGCATTTT.

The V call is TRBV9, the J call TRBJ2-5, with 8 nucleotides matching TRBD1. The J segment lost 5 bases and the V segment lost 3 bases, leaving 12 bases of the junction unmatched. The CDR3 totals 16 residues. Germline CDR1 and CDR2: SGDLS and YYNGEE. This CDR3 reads CASSAFGQGFYETQYF. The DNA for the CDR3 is TGTGCCAGCAGCGCCTTTGGACAGGGCTTTTACGAGACCCAGTACTTC. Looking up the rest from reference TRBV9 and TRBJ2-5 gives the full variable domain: DSGVTQTPKHLITATGQRVTLRCSPRSGDLSVYWYQQSLDQGLQFLIQYYNGEERAKGNILERFSAQQFPDLHSELNLSSLELGDSALYFCASSAFGQGFYETQYFGPGTRLLVL.

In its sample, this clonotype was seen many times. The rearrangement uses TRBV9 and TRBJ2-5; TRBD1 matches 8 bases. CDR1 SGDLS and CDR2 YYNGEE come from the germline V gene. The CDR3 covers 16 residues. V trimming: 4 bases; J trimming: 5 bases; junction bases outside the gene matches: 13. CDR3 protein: CASSSPRGQIWETQYF. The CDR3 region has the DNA TGTGCCAGCAGCTCCCCCAGGGGGCAGATATGGGAGACCCAGTACTTC. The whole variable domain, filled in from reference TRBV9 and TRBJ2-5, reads DSGVTQTPKHLITATGQRVTLRCSPRSGDLSVYWYQQSLDQGLQFLIQYYNGEERAKGNILERFSAQQFPDLHSELNLSSLELGDSALYFCASSSPRGQIWETQYFGPGTRLLVL.

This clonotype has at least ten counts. CDR3 sequence: CASSVGTDNEQFF. CDR3 sequence (DNA): TGTGCCAGCAGCGTGGGGACTGACAATGAGCAGTTCTTC. The rearrangement links TRBV9 to TRBJ2-1; tentatively, D is TRBD2 (6 bases). The CDR3 has 13 residues. Germline loops: CDR1 SGDLS, CDR2 YYNGEE. Trimming took 2 bases from V and 5 from J, leaving 8 bases between them. The full variable domain, rest sourced from reference TRBV9 and TRBJ2-1, is DSGVTQTPKHLITATGQRVTLRCSPRSGDLSVYWYQQSLDQGLQFLIQYYNGEERAKGNILERFSAQQFPDLHSELNLSSLELGDSALYFCASSVGTDNEQFFGPGTRLTVL.

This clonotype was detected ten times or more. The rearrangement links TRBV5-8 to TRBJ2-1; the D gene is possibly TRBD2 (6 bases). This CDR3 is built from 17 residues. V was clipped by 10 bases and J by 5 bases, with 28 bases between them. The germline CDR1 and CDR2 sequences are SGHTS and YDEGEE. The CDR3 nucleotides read TGTGCCCTCTGGAGGGATTGGGGGAACCGCCAGAACAATGAGCAGTTCTTC. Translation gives CALWRDWGNRQNNEQFF.

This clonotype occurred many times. The CDR3 spells CASSVPGAETQYF. CDR3 sequence (DNA): TGTGCCAGCAGCGTACCGGGGGCAGAGACCCAGTACTTC. The chain carries TRBV9 and TRBJ2-5, with D possibly being TRBD1 or TRBD2 (6 bases each). Germline V gene data show CDR1 as SGDLS and CDR2 as YYNGEE. CDR3 length: 13 residues. Trimming cost V 1 base and J 4 bases, with 8 bases left between them.

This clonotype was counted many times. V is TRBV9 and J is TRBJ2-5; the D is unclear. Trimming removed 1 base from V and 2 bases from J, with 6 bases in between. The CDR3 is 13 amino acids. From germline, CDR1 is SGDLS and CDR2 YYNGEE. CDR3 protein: CASSVNLQETQYF. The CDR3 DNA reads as TGTGCCAGCAGCGTAAATCTTCAAGAGACCCAGTACTTC.